Described below is a single T cell receptor beta chain sequence and its context. This sample stems from a study of glioma-infiltrating T cells after dendritic cell vaccination. Overall study context: At biweekly intervals, patients got three intradermal dendritic cell vaccine injections.

TCRB CDR3 was amplified from 2 ug genomic DNA or less. Method: immunoSEQ multiplex PCR; TCRdb's copy keeps in-frame clones and lacks some. The sample includes about 67,000 clones, approximately 80% of them seen just once. This CDR3 has 13 residues. The V gene's germline CDR1 is MNHNS and CDR2 SASEGT. V lost 3 bases and J 3 bases, leaving 8 bases between the germline ends. This TCR derives from a human donor with glioblastoma. Here the sequenced sample was blood, taken before dendritic cell vaccination. This chain joins TRBV6-1 and TRBJ1-1; unclear D gene. CDR3 protein: CASSEGGHTEAFF. DNA of the CDR3: TGTGCCAGCAGTGAGGGAGGGCACACTGAAGCTTTCTTT.